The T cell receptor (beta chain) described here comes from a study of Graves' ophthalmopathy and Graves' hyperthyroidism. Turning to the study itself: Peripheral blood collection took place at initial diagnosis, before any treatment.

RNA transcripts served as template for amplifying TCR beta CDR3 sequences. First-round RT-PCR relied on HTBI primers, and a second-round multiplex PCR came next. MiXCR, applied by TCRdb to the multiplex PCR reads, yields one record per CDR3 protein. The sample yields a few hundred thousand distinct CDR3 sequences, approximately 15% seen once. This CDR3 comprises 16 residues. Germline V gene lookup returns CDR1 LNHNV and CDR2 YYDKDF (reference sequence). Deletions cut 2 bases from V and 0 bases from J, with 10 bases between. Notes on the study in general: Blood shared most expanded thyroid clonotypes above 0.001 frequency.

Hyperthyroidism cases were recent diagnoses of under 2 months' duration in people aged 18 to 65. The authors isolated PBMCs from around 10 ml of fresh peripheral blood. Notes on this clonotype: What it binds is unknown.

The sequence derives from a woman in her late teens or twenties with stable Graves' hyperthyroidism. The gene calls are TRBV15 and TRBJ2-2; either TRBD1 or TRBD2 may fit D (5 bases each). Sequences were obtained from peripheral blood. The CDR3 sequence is CATSRSRGANTGELFF. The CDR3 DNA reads TGTGCCACCAGCAGATCCCGAGGGGCGAACACCGGGGAGCTGTTTTTT.